The 10 T cell receptor beta chains listed next were all sequenced from one sample in a study of cytomegalovirus exposure and HLA in healthy donors (dated by TCRdb to the late 2010s). The library was produced with the immunoSEQ multiplex PCR assay. The multiplex PCR relied on a mix of 60 forward primers for TCR Vbeta segments and 13 reverse primers for TCR Jbeta segments. The table comes from immuneACCESS by way of TCRdb, which keeps in-frame sequences with V and J called. Part of the clones is missing from these tables; in studies checked, under half for an unresolved V gene and the rest for unknown reasons. Here the sample has fewer than 200,000 clones; around 86% occur a single time. Of the sample, 0.95% to 1% is held by the ten largest clones. Sample: PBMCs. The receptors were sampled from a girl aged 2 to 9 in good health and CMV-seropositive.

The genes are TRBV7-3 and TRBJ2-3, with 7 bases lining up with TRBD1. The trim removed 10 bases at V and 8 bases at J, leaving 9 bases unmatched. The CDR3 extends over 12 amino acids. Looked up from germline, CDR1 is SGHTA and CDR2 is FQGTGA. Written as DNA, the CDR3 is TGTGCCACCTCGACAGGGCAGGGTACGCAGTATTTT. Amino acid sequence: CATSTGQGTQYF.

The chain has TRBV4-1 and TRBJ2-5; tentative D call: TRBD1 (6 bases). In germline, CDR1 is MGHRA, CDR2 YSYEKL. This CDR3 region has 16 residues. Trimming stripped 1 base from V and 4 bases from J, with 16 bases between. CDR3 sequence reads: CASSQASGVSGETQYF. CDR3 bases: TGCGCCAGCAGCCAAGCCTCAGGGGTATCAGGAGAGACCCAGTACTTC.

The chain combines TRBV2 with TRBJ1-5, with a possible D match to TRBD1 (5 bases). Germline CDR1 is SNHLY and CDR2 is FYNNEI. This CDR3 region has 17 residues. V lost 4 bases and J lost 2, with 18 bases in between. CDR3 protein: CASSGLKRVRGNQPQHF. The CDR3 DNA follows: TGTGCCAGCAGTGGTTTAAAGCGGGTCAGGGGCAATCAGCCCCAGCATTTT.

The chain recombines TRBV11-3 with TRBJ1-2; 7 bases match TRBD1. With V trimmed by 4 bases and J by 4 bases, 24 bases remained unmatched. The CDR3 has 20 residues. Germline V gene data show CDR1 as SGHNT and CDR2 as YENEEA. CDR3 nucleotides: TGTGCCAGCAGCTCCTCTAGGCCCGGGACAGAGATGGATGGTTGCTATGGCTACACCTTC. This translates into CASSSSRPGTEMDGCYGYTF.

The chain employs TRBV30 and TRBJ1-3, with D hard to call. This CDR3 spans 14 amino acids. Germline CDR1 reads GTSNPN; CDR2 reads SVGIG (reference sequence). Trimming removed 2 bases from V and 0 bases from J, with 8 bases in between. The CDR3 loop reads CAWSISGSGNTIYF. The CDR3 coding sequence is TGTGCCTGGAGTATAAGCGGCTCTGGAAACACCATATATTTT.

This chain uses TRBV28 with TRBJ1-2; maybe TRBD1 (6 bases). The CDR3 is 14 amino acids. Trimming took 7 bases from V and 8 from J, leaving 20 bases between them. Germline CDR1 MDHEN, CDR2 SYDVKM. This CDR3 is CASTRPGTSRGYTF. The DNA of the CDR3 is TGTGCCAGCACCCGACCTGGGACATCAAGAGGCTACACCTTC.

The chain has TRBV6-1 and TRBJ2-4; 7 nucleotides line up with TRBD2. CDR3 size: 15 residues. The germline V gene has CDR1 MNHNS and CDR2 SASEGT. Trimming took 5 bases from V and 9 from J; bases not matched to a gene: 13. The DNA of the CDR3 is TGTGCCAGCAGTCCCCGGGGGGAGGGCTGGAGCATTCAGTACTTC. Its protein product is CASSPRGEGWSIQYF.

This clone appeared a few times. The chain combines TRBV6-5 with TRBJ2-7, with 10 bases identical to TRBD2. J gave up 0 bases and V 5 bases, and 4 bases lay outside the gene matches. The germline gives CDR1 MNHEY, CDR2 SVGAGI. This CDR3 has 15 residues. This chain's CDR3 is CASSVLAGDSYEQYF. In DNA, the CDR3 is TGTGCCAGCAGTGTCCTAGCGGGAGACTCCTACGAGCAGTACTTC.

The rearrangement uses TRBV7-9 and TRBJ2-7; D is uncertain. This CDR3 region has 15 residues. Germline V gene sequence: CDR1 SEHNR, CDR2 FQNEAQ (reference sequence). The V end was cut by 4 bases, the J end by 3 bases, with 16 bases between. CDR3 protein: CASSSNRVLNYEQYF. Written as DNA, the CDR3 is TGTGCCAGCAGCTCCAACCGGGTCTTAAACTACGAGCAGTACTTC.

The chain uses TRBV28 and TRBJ2-7; D remains unclear. V lost 5 bases to trimming and J lost 2 bases, with 19 bases between them. Germline CDR1 and CDR2: MDHEN and SYDVKM. The CDR3 contains 16 residues. CDR3: CASSLERRVSAYEQYF. DNA for the CDR3: TGTGCCAGCAGTCTAGAACGCCGGGTTTCTGCCTACGAGCAGTACTTC.